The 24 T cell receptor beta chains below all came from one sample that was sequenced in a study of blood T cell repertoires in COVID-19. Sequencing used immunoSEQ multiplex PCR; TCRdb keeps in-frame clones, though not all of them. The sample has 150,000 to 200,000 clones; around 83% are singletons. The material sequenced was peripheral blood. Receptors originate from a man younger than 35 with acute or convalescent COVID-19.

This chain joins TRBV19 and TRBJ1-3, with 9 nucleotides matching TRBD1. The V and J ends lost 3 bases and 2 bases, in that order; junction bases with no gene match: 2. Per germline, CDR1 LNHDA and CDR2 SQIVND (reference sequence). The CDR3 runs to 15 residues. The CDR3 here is CASSMDRGAGNTIYF. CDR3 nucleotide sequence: TGTGCCAGTAGTATGGACAGGGGAGCTGGAAACACCATATATTTT.

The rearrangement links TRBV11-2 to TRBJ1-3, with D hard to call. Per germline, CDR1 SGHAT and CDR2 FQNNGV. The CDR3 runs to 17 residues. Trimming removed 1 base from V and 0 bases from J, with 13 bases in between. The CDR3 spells CASSLGWTGFSGNTIYF. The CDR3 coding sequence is TGTGCCAGCAGCTTAGGATGGACGGGATTCTCTGGAAACACCATATATTTT.

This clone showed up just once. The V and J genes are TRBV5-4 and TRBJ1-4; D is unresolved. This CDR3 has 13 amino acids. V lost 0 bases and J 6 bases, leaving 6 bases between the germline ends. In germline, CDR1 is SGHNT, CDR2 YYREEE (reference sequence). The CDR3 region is CASSLVADEKLFF. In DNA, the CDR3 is TGTGCCAGCAGCTTGGTAGCTGATGAAAAACTGTTTTTT.

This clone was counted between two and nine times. The CDR3 DNA is TGTGCCACCGGGGACAGGGGGCGCGGGGAGCTGTTTTTT. Its translation: CATGDRGRGELFF. The chain uses TRBV24-1 and TRBJ2-2, with 12 bases aligning to TRBD1. The CDR3 covers 13 residues. With 9 bases clipped from V and 7 bases from J, the junction kept 2 bases outside the gene matches. Germline values: CDR1 KGHDR, CDR2 SFDVKD.

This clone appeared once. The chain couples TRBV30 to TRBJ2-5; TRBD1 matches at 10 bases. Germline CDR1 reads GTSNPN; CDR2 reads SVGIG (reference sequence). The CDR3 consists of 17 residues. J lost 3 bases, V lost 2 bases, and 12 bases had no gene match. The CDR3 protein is CAWSSGTGVWDEETQYF. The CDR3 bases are TGTGCCTGGAGTTCTGGGACAGGGGTGTGGGATGAAGAGACCCAGTACTTC.

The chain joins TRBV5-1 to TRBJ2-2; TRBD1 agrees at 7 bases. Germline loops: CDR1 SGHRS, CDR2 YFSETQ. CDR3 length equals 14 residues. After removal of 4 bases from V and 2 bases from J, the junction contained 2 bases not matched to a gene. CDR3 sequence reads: CASSRDSNTGELFF. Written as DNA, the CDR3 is TGCGCCAGCAGCCGGGACAGCAACACCGGGGAGCTGTTTTTT.

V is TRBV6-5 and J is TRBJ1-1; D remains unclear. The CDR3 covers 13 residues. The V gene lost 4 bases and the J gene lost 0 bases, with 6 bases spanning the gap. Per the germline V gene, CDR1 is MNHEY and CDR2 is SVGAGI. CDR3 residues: CASSLDMNTEAFF. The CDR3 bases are TGTGCCAGCAGTTTAGACATGAACACTGAAGCTTTCTTT.

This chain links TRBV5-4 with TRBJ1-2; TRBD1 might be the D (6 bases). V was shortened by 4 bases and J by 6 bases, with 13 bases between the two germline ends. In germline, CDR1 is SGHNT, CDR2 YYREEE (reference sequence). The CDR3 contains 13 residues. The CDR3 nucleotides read TGTGCCAGCAGCGACCGGGACAAGGATGGCTACACCTTC. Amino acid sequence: CASSDRDKDGYTF.

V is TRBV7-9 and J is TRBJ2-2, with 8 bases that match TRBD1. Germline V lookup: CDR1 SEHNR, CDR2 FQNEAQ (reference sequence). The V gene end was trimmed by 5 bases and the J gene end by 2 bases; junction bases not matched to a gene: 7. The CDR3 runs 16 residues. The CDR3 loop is CASSPPGQANTGELFF. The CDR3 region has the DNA TGTGCCAGCAGCCCGCCGGGACAGGCAAACACCGGGGAGCTGTTTTTT.

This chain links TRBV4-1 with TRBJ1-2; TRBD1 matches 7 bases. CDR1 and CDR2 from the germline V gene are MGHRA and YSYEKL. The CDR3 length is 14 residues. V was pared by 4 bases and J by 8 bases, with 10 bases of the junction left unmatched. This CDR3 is CASSPTGVSGGYTF. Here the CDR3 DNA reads TGCGCCAGCAGCCCCACAGGGGTTTCGGGCGGCTACACCTTC.

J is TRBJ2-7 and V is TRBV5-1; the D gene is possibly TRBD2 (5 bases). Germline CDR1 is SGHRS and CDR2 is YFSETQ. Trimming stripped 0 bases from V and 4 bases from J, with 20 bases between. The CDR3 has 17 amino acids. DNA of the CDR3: TGCGCCAGCAGCTTGGGGGCCGACACCCTAAGAGGGTACGAGCAGTACTTC. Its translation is CASSLGADTLRGYEQYF.

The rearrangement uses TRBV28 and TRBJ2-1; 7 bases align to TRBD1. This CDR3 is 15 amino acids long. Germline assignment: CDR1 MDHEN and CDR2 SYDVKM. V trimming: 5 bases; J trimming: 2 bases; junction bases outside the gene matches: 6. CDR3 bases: TGTGCCAGCAGTAAAAGACAGGGAACCTACAATGAGCAGTTCTTC. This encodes CASSKRQGTYNEQFF.

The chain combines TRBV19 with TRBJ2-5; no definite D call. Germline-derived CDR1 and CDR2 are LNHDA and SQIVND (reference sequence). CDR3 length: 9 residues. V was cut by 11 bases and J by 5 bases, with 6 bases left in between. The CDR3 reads CAPRETQYF. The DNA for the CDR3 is TGTGCCCCTCGGGAGACCCAGTACTTC. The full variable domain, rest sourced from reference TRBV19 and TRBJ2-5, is DGGITQSPKYLFRKEGQNVTLSCEQNLNHDAMYWYRQDPGQGLRLIYYSQIVNDFQKGDIAEGYSVSREKKESFPLTVTSAQKNPTAFYLCAPRETQYFGPGTRLLVL.

Here the CDR3 DNA reads TGTGCCAGCAGCTGGACAGATACGGAGACCCAGTACTTC. This codes for CASSWTDTETQYF. This chain connects TRBV7-3 to TRBJ2-5, with a weak D call TRBD1 (6 bases). The length of the CDR3 is 13 residues. Germline CDR1 is SGHTA and CDR2 is FQGTGA. V was trimmed by 4 bases and J by 5 bases, leaving 11 bases between them.

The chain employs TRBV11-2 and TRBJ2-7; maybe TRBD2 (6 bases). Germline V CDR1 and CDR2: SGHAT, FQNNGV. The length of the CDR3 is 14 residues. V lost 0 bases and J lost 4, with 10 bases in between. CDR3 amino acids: CASSLEWGRYEQYF. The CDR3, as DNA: TGTGCCAGCAGCTTAGAATGGGGGAGGTACGAGCAGTACTTC.

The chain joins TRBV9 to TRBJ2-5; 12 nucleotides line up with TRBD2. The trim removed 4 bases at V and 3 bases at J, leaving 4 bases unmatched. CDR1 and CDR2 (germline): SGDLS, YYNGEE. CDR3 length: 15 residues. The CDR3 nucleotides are TGTGCCAGCAGCCGGGGACTAGCGGGTAAAGAGACCCAGTACTTC. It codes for CASSRGLAGKETQYF.

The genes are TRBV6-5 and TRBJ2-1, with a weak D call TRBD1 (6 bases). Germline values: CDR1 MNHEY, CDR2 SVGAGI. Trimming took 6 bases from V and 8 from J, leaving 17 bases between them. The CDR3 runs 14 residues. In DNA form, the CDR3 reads TGTGCCAGCAGCCGCGACAGGTCCGGGGATGAGCAGTTCTTC. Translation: CASSRDRSGDEQFF.

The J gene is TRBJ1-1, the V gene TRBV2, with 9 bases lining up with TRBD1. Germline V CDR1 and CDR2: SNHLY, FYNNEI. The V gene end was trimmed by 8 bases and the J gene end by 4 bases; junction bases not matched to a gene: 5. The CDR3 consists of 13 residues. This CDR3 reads CASLLQGATEAFF. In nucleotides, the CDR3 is TGTGCCAGCCTCCTACAGGGGGCCACTGAAGCTTTCTTT.

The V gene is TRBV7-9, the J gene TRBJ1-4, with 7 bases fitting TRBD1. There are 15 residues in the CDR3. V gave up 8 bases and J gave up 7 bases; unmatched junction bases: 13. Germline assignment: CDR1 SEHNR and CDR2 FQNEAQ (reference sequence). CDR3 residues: CASAGSRGLIEKLFF. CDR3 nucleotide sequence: TGTGCCAGCGCGGGCTCCAGGGGGTTAATTGAAAAACTGTTTTTT.

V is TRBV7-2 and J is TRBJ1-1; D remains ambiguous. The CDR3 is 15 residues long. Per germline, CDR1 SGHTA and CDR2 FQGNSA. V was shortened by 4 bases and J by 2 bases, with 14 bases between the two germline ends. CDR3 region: CASSYSQLRNTEAFF. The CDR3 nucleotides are TGTGCCAGCAGCTACAGTCAGCTCAGAAACACTGAAGCTTTCTTT.

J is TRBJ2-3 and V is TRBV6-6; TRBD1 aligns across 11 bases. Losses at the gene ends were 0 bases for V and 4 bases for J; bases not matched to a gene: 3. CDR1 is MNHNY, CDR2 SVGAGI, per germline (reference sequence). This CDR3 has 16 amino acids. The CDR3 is CASSYSGTGGSDTQYF. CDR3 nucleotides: TGTGCCAGCAGTTACTCCGGGACAGGGGGTTCAGATACGCAGTATTTT.

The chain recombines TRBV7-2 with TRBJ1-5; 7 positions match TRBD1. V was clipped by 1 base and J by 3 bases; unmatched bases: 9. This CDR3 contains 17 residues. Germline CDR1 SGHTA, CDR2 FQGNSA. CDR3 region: CASSLEGAGAPNQPQHF. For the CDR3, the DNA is TGTGCCAGCAGCTTAGAGGGGGCAGGGGCGCCCAATCAGCCCCAGCATTTT.

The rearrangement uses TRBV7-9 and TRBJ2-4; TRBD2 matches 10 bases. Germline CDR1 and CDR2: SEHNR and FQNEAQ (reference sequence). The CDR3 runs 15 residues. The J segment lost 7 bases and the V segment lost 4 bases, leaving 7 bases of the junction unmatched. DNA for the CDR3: TGTGCCAGCAGCTCCCTAGCGGGGGCAGCCAACATTCAGTACTTC. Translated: CASSSLAGAANIQYF.

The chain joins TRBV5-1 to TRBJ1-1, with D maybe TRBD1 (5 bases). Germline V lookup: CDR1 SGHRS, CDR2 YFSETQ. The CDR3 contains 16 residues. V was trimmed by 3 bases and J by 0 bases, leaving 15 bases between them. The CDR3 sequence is CASSSGLTAMNTEAFF. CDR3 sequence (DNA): TGCGCCAGCAGCTCCGGCCTGACAGCTATGAACACTGAAGCTTTCTTT. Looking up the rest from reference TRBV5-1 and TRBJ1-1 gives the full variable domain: KAGVTQTPRYLIKTRGQQVTLSCSPISGHRSVSWYQQTPGQGLQFLFEYFSETQRNKGNFPGRFSGRQFSNSRSEMNVSTLELGDSALYLCASSSGLTAMNTEAFFGQGTRLTVV.